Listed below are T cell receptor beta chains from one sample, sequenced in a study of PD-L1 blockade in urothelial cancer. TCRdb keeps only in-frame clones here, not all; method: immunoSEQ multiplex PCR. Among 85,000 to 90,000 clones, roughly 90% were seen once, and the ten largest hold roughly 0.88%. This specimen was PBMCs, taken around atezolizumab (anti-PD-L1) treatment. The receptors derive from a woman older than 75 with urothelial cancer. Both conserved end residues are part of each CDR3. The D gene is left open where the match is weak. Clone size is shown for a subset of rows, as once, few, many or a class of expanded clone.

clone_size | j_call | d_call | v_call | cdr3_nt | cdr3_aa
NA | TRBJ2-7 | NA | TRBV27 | TGTGCCAGCAGTTTTGGACAGTGGGGCTACGAGCAGTACTTC | CASSFGQWGYEQYF
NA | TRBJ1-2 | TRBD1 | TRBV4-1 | TGCGCCAGCAGCCAATCCAGGGGGGTCTATGGCTACACCTTC | CASSQSRGVYGYTF
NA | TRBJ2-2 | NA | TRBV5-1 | TGCGCCAGCAGCTTGTTTTCCAGGGAGAACACCGGGGAGCTGTTTTTT | CASSLFSRENTGELFF
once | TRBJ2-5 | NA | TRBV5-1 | TGCGCCAGCAGCTTGGACCTCGGAGGAGTCCGCAGACAAGAGACCCAGTACTTC | CASSLDLGGVRRQETQYF
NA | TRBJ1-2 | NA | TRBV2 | TGTGCCAGCACCGAGGGGGATCGAGGCTACACCTTC | CASTEGDRGYTF
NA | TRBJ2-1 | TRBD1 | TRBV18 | TGTGCCAGCTCACCGGTGACGGGACAGAAAAACAATGAGCAGTTCTTC | CASSPVTGQKNNEQFF
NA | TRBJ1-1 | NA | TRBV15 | TGTGCCACCAGCAGAGCACAGTCAGTGGGTAGCGTAGCTTTCTTT | CATSRAQSVGSVAFF
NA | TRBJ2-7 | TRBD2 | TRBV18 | TGTGCCAGCTCAGGCGGGAGCCCTAGCCACGAGCAGTACTTC | CASSGGSPSHEQYF
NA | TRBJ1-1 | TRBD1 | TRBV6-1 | TGTGCCAGCAGTGAAAGCATAGTAGGGGGACAGGGGGTGAACACTGAAGCTTTCTTT | CASSESIVGGQGVNTEAFF
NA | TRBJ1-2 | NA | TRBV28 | TGTGCCAGCAGTTCTCCAGGGGCTAACTATGGCTACACCTTC | CASSSPGANYGYTF
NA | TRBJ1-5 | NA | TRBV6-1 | TGTGCCAGCAAGCCGGGGGATTTCTATCAGCCCCAGCATTTT | CASKPGDFYQPQHF
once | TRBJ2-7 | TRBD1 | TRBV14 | TGTGCCAGCAGCCGTCGCCAGGGGGTAAGCTCCTACGAGCAGTACTTC | CASSRRQGVSSYEQYF
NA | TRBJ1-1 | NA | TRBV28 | TGTGCCAGCAGTTTCGGAGCCCGAGCCGAAGCTTTCTTT | CASSFGARAEAFF
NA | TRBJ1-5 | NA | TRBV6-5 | TGTGCCAGCCAATCCGCGGGGGCCAATCAGCCCCAGCATTTT | CASQSAGANQPQHF
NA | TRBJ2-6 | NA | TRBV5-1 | TGCGCCAGCAGCAGCGGACGGGCCTCTGGGGCCAACGTCCTGACTTTC | CASSSGRASGANVLTF
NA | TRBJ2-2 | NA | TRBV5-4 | TGTGCCAGCAGCTTAGGGGGGGGGACCGGGGAGCTGTTTTTT | CASSLGGGTGELFF
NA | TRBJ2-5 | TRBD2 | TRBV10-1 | TGCGCCAGCAGTGAACTAGCGGAAGGGCTAGAGACCCAGTACTTC | CASSELAEGLETQYF
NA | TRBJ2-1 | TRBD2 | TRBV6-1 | TGTGCCAGCAGTGATCAGCGCCGGGGGGATGAGCAGTTCTTC | CASSDQRRGDEQFF
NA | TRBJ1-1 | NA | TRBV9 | TGTGCCAGCAGCGTAGGAGACATGAACACTGAAGCTTTCTTT | CASSVGDMNTEAFF
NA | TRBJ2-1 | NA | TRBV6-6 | TGTGCCAGCAGTTACTTACAGGACCGCAATTGGTTCTTC | CASSYLQDRNWFF
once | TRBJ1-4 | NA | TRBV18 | TGTGCCAGCTCACCCCGGGATACAACTAATGAAAAACTGTTTTTT | CASSPRDTTNEKLFF
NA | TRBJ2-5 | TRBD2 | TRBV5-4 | TGTGCCAGCAGCCTCGGACTAGGAGATGAGACCCAGTACTTC | CASSLGLGDETQYF
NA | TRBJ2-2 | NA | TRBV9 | TGTGCCAGCAGCGTAGGGTTAGAAGGGGAGCTGTTTTTT | CASSVGLEGELFF
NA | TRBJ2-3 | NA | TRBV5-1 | TGCGCCAGCAGCCGGGGACATCCACAGGCAGATACGCAGTATTTT | CASSRGHPQADTQYF
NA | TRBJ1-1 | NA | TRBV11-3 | TGTGCCAGCAGCTTAGAGGGCCGGTACGGTGAAGCTTTCTTT | CASSLEGRYGEAFF
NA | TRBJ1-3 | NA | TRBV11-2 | TGTGCCAGCAGCTTCCAAGGACAGTCATCTGGAAACACCATATATTTT | CASSFQGQSSGNTIYF
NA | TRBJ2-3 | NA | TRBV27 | TGTGCCAGCAGTCCACAAGGGCGGGGACGCACAGATACGCAGTATTTT | CASSPQGRGRTDTQYF
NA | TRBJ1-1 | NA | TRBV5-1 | TGCGCCAGCAGCTTGGCCATGACAGGAAGGAACACTGAAGCTTTCTTT | CASSLAMTGRNTEAFF
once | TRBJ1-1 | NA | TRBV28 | TGTGCCCTCAGACCGGGGGGCTTTCGCGACACTGAAGCTTTCTTT | CALRPGGFRDTEAFF
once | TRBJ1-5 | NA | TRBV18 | TGTGCCAGCTCACCCGAGAGGGTAGGCAATCAGCCCCAGCATTTT | CASSPERVGNQPQHF
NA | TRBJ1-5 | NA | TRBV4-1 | TGCGCCAGCAGCCAAGAAGGCAAGGGGGGCAATCAGCCCCAGCATTTT | CASSQEGKGGNQPQHF
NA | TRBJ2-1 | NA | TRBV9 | TGTGCCAGCAGCGTAGCTATCTCTTACAATGAGCAGTTCTTC | CASSVAISYNEQFF
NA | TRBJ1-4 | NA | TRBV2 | TGTGCCAGCAGCCCGGGGTTTATTAATGAAAAACTGTTTTTT | CASSPGFINEKLFF
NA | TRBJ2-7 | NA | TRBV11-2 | TGTGCCAGCAGCCCAATCGCCAGGGCGACTTCCTACGAGCAGTACTTC | CASSPIARATSYEQYF
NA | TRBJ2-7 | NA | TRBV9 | TGTGCCAGCAGCGTAGCTGCGAGCGGTCTGGGCCACGAGCAGTACTTC | CASSVAASGLGHEQYF